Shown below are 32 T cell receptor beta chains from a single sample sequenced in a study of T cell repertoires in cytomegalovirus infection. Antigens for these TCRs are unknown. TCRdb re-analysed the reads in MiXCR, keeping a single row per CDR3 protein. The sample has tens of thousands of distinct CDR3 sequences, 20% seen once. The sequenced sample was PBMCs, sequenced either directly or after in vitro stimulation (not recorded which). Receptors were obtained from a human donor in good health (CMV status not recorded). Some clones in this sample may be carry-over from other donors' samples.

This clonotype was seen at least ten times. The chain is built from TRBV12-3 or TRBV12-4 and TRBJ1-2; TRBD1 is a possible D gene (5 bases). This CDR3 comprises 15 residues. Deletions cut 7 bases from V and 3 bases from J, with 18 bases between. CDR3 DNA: TGTGCCAGCACCCCGTTTCCGACAGCCTACTATGGCTACACCTTC. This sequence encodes CASTPFPTAYYGYTF.

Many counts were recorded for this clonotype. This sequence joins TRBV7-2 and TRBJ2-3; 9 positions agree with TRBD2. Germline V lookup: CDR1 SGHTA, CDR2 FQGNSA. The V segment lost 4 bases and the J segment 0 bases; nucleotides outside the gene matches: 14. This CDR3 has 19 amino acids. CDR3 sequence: CASSSDPLLAGASTDTQYF. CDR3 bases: TGTGCCAGCAGCTCCGATCCCCTCTTAGCGGGAGCCAGCACAGATACGCAGTATTTT.

The CDR3 spells CIPGDTDTQYF. CDR3 bases: TGCATCCCAGGCGACACAGATACGCAGTATTTT. The J gene is TRBJ2-3, the V gene TRBV20-1; D gene uncertain. The CDR3 contains 11 residues. The germline V gene encodes CDR1 DFQATT and CDR2 SNEGSKA (reference sequence).

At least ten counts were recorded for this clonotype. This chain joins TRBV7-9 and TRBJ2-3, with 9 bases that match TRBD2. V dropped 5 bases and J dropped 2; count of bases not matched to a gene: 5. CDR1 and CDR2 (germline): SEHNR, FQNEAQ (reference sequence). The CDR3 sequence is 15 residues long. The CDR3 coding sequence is TGTGCCAGCAGCCCAGGACTAGCGTCCACAGATACGCAGTATTTT. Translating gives CASSPGLASTDTQYF.

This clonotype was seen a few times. CDR3 nucleotides: TGTGCCAGTAGCCCCGGGACAGGGCGAGACTCTGGAAACACCATATATTTT. It codes for CASSPGTGRDSGNTIYF. The chain joins TRBV19 to TRBJ1-3; 9 nucleotides agree with TRBD1. Germline CDR1 is LNHDA and CDR2 is SQIVND (reference sequence). The CDR3 loop spans 17 amino acids. V lost 6 bases and J lost 0; bases outside the gene matches: 9.

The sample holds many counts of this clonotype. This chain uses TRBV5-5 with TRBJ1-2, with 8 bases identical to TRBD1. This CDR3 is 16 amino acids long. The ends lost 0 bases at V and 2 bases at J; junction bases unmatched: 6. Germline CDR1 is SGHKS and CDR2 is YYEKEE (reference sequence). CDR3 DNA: TGTGCCAGCAGCTTGGCGGAGACAGGGGCGAACTATGGCTACACCTTC. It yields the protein CASSLAETGANYGYTF.

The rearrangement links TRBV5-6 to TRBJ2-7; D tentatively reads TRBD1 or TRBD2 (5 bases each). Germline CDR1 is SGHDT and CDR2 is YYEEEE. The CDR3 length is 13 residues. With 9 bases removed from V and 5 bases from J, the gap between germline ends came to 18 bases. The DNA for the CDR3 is TGTGCCACCTCGGGGTTAGGGACCCACGAGCAGTACTTC. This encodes CATSGLGTHEQYF.

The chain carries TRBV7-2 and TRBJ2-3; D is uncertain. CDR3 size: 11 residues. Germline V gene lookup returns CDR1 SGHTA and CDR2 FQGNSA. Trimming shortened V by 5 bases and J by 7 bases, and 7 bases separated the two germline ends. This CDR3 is CASSRRYTQYF. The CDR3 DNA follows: TGTGCCAGCAGCCGACGGTATACGCAGTATTTT.

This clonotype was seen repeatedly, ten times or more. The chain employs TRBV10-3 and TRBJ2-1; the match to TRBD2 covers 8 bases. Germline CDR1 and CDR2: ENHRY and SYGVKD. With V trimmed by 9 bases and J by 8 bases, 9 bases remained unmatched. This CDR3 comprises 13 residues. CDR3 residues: CAMGAGAVDEQFF. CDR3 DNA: TGTGCCATGGGAGCGGGGGCGGTGGATGAGCAGTTCTTC.

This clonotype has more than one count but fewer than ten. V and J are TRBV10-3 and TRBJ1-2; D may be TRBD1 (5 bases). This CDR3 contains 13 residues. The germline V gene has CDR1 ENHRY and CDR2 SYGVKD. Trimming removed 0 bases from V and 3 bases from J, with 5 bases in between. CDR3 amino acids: CAISESRDYGYTF. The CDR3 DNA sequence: TGTGCCATCAGTGAGTCCAGGGACTATGGCTACACCTTC.

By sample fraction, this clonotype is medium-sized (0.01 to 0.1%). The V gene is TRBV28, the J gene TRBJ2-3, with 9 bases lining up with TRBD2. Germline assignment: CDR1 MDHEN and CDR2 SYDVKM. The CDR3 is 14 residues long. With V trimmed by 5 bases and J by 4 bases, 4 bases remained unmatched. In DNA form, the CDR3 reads TGTGCCAGCAGTCTGCGGGGGGGCGCAGATACGCAGTATTTT. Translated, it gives CASSLRGGADTQYF.

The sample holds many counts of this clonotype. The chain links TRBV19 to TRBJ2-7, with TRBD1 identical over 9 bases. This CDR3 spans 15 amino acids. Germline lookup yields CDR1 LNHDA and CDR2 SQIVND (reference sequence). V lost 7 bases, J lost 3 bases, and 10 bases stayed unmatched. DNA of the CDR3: TGTGCCAGTACTGTGGGGAGACAGGGGGTCTACGAGCAGTACTTC. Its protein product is CASTVGRQGVYEQYF. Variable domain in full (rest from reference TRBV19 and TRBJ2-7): DGGITQSPKYLFRKEGQNVTLSCEQNLNHDAMYWYRQDPGQGLRLIYYSQIVNDFQKGDIAEGYSVSREKKESFPLTVTSAQKNPTAFYLCASTVGRQGVYEQYFGPGTRLTVT.

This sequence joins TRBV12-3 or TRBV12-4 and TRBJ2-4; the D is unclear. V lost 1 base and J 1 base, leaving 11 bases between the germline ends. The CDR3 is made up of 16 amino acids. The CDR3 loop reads CASSLDPPGAKNIQYF. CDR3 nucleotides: TGTGCCAGCAGTTTAGATCCTCCGGGCGCCAAAAACATTCAGTACTTC.

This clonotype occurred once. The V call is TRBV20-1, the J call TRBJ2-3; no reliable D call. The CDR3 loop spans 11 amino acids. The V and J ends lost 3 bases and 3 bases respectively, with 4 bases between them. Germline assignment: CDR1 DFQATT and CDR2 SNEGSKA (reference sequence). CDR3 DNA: TGCAGTGCTAGGGCGACAGATACGCAGTATTTT. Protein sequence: CSARATDTQYF.

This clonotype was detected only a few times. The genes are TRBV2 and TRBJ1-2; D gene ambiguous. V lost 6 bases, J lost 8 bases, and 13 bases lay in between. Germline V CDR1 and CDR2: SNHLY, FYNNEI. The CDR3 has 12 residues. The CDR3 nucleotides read TGTGCCAGCAGGGATGCGGGTTACGGCTACACCTTC. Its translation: CASRDAGYGYTF. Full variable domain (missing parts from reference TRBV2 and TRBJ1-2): EPEVTQTPSHQVTQMGQEVILRCVPISNHLYFYWYRQILGQKVEFLVSFYNNEISEKSEIFDDQFSVERPDGSNFTLKIRSTKLEDSAMYFCASRDAGYGYTFGSGTRLTVV.

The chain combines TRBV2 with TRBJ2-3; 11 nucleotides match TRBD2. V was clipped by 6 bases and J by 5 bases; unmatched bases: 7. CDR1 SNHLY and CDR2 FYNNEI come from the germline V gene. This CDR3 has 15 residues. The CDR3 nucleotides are TGTGCCAGCAGGATCCTAGCGGGGGGTGAAGATACGCAGTATTTT. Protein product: CASRILAGGEDTQYF.

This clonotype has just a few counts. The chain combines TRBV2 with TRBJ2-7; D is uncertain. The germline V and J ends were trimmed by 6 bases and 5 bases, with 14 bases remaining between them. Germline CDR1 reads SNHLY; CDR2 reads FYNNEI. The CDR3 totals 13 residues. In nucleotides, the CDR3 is TGTGCCAGCAGCGACCCTAACCACCACGAGCAGTACTTC. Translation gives CASSDPNHHEQYF.

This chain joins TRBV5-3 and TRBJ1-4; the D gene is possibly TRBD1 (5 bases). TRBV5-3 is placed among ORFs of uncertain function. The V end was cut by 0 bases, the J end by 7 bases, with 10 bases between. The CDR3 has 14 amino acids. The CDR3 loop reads CARSLGGESEKLFF. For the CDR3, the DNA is TGTGCCAGAAGCTTGGGGGGCGAAAGTGAAAAACTGTTTTTT.

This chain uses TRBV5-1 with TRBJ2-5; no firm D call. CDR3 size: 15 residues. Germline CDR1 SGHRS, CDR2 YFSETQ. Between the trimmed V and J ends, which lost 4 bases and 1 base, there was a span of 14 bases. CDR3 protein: CASSPSRRPQETQYF. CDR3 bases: TGCGCCAGCAGCCCATCTAGGCGTCCCCAAGAGACCCAGTACTTC. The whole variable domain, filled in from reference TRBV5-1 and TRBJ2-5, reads KAGVTQTPRYLIKTRGQQVTLSCSPISGHRSVSWYQQTPGQGLQFLFEYFSETQRNKGNFPGRFSGRQFSNSRSEMNVSTLELGDSALYLCASSPSRRPQETQYFGPGTRLLVL.

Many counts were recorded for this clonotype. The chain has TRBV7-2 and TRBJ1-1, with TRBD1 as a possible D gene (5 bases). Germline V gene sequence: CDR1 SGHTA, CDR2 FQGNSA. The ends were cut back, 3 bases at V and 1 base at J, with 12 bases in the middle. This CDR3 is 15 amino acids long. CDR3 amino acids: CASSFGATGNTEAFF. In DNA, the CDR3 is TGTGCCAGCAGCTTTGGGGCCACAGGGAACACTGAAGCTTTCTTT.

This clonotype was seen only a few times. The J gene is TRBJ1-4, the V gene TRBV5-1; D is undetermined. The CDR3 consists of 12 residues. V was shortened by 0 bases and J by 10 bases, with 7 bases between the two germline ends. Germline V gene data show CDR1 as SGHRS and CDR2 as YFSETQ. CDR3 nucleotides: TGCGCCAGCAGCTTGGACGGGAGAAAACTGTTTTTT. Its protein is CASSLDGRKLFF.

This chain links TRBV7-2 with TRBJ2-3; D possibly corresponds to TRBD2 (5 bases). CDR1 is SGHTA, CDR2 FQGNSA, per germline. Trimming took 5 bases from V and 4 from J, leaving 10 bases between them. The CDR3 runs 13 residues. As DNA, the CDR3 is TGTGCCAGCAGCGTCGGACTCCCAGATACGCAGTATTTT. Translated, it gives CASSVGLPDTQYF.

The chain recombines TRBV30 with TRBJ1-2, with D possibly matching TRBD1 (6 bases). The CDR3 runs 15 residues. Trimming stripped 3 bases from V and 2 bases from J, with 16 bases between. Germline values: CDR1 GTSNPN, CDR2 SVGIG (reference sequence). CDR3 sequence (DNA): TGTGCCTGGAGCCAACCGAGACAGGTAAACTATGGCTACACCTTC. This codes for CAWSQPRQVNYGYTF.

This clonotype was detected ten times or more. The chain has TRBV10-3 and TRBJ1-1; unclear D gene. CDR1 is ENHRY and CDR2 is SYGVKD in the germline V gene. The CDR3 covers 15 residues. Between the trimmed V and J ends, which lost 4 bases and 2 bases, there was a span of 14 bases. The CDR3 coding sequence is TGTGCCATCAGTGTTCCCGGAGCCGCCAACACTGAAGCTTTCTTT. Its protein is CAISVPGAANTEAFF.

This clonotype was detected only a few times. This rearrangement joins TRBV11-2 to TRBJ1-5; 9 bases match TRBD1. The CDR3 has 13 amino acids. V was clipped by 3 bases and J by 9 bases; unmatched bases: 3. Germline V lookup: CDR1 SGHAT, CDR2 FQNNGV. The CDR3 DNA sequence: TGTGCCAGCAGCTTTGGACAGGGGTTGCCCCAGCATTTT. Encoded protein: CASSFGQGLPQHF.

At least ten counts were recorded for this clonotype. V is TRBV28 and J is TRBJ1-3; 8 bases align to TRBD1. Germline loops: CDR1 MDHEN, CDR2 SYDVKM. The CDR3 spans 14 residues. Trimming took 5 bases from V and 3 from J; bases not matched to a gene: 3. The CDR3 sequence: CASSQTGDGNTIYF. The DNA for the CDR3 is TGTGCCAGCAGTCAGACAGGGGATGGAAACACCATATATTTT. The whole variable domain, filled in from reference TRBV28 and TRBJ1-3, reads DVKVTQSSRYLVKRTGEKVFLECVQDMDHENMFWYRQDPGLGLRLIYFSYDVKMKEKGDIPEGYSVSREKKERFSLILESASTNQTSMYLCASSQTGDGNTIYFGEGSWLTVV.

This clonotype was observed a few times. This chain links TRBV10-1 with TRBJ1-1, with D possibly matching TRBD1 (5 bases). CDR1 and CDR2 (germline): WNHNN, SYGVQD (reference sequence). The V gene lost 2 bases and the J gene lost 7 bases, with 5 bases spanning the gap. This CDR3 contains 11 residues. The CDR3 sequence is CASSEGGEAFF. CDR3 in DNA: TGCGCCAGCAGTGAGGGGGGTGAAGCTTTCTTT.

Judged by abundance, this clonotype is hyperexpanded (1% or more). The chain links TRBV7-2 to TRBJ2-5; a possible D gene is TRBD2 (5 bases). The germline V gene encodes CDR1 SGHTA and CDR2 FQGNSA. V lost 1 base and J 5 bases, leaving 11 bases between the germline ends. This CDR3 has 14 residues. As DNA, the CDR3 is TGTGCCAGCAGCTTAGTGAGGGTTGGGGAGACCCAGTACTTC. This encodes CASSLVRVGETQYF.

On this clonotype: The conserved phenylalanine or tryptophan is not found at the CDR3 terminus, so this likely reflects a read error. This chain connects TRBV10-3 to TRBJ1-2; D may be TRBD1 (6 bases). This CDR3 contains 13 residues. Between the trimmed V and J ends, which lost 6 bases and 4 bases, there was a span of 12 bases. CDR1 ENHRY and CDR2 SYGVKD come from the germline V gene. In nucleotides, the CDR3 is TGTGCCATCAGGGACAGCACCCGCTATGGCTACACCCCC. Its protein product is CAIRDSTRYGYTP.

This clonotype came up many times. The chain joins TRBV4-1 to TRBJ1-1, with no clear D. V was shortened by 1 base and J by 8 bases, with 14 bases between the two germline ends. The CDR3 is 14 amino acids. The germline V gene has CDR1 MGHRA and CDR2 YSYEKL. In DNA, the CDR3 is TGCGCCAGCAGCCAAGGACTACACCTAACCGAAGCTTTCTTT. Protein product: CASSQGLHLTEAFF.

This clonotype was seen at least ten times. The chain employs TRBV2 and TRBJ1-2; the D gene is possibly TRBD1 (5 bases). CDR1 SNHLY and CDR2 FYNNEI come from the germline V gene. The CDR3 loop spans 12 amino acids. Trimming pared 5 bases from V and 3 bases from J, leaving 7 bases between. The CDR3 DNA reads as TGTGCCAGCAGTTGGGACGACTATGGCTACACCTTC. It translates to CASSWDDYGYTF. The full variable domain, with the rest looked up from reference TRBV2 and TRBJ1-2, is EPEVTQTPSHQVTQMGQEVILRCVPISNHLYFYWYRQILGQKVEFLVSFYNNEISEKSEIFDDQFSVERPDGSNFTLKIRSTKLEDSAMYFCASSWDDYGYTFGSGTRLTVV.

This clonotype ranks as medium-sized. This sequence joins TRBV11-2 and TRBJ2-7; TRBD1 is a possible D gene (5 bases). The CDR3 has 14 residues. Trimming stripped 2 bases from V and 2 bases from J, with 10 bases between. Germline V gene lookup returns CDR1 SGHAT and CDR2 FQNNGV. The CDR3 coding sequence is TGTGCCAGCAGCTTAAATATCAGGGCCTACGAGCAGTACTTC. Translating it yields CASSLNIRAYEQYF.